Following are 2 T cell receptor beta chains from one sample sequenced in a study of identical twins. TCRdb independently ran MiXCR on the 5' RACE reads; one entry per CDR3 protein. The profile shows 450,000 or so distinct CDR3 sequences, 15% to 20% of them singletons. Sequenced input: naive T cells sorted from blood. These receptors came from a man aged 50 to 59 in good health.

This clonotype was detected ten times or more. CDR3 loop: CSARDSGIADTQYF. The CDR3 DNA is TGCAGTGCTAGAGATAGCGGGATAGCAGATACGCAGTATTTT. The chain is built from TRBV20-1 and TRBJ2-3; 8 bases are shared with TRBD2. Germline CDR1 is DFQATT and CDR2 is SNEGSKA (reference sequence). V shed 0 bases and J 4 bases; nucleotides not matched to a gene: 3. This CDR3 has 14 residues.

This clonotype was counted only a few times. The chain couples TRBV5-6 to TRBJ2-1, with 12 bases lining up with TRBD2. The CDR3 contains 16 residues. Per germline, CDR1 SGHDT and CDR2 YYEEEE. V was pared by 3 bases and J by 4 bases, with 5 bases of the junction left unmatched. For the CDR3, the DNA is TGTGCCAGCAGCTACCGGACTAGCGGGACTTACAATGAGCAGTTCTTC. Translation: CASSYRTSGTYNEQFF.